The 27 T cell receptor beta chains listed next were all sequenced from one sample in a study of graft-versus-host responses after intestinal transplantation. These receptors' antigens are unknown. Measured with immunoSEQ multiplex PCR; TCRdb has only the in-frame clones, and not every one. The data show about 70,000 clones, roughly 89% seen once. Sequencing used unstimulated CD8+ T cells sorted from spleen or lymph node cells, obtained before transplant. The receptors were sampled from a human donor who was the organ donor for an intestinal transplant.

The V gene is TRBV4-1, the J gene TRBJ2-3; 10 bases line up with TRBD2. The CDR3 consists of 17 residues. Trimming removed 2 bases from V and 5 bases from J; junction bases left unmatched: 10. Germline assignment: CDR1 MGHRA and CDR2 YSYEKL. The CDR3 coding sequence is TGCGCCAGCAGCCAAACCCTACTAGCGGGGAATAAAGATACGCAGTATTTT. Its protein product is CASSQTLLAGNKDTQYF.

This chain joins TRBV7-6 and TRBJ1-1; D remains ambiguous. The length of the CDR3 is 13 residues. Per the germline V gene, CDR1 is SGHVS and CDR2 is FNYEAQ. V lost 5 bases and J lost 1, with 8 bases in between. CDR3 bases: TGTGCCAGCAGCCAACATTGGAACACTGAAGCTTTCTTT. Translation: CASSQHWNTEAFF.

J is TRBJ2-2 and V is TRBV27, with TRBD2 identical over 8 bases. The CDR3 is 16 amino acids. With 1 base clipped from V and 6 bases from J, the junction kept 7 bases outside the gene matches. Germline V lookup: CDR1 MNHEY, CDR2 SMNVEV (reference sequence). CDR3 residues: CASSLYGGGTPGELFF. DNA of the CDR3: TGTGCCAGCAGTTTATACGGCGGGGGGACTCCCGGGGAGCTGTTTTTT.

The gene calls are TRBV4-1 and TRBJ1-2, with D perhaps matching TRBD1 (6 bases). CDR1 and CDR2 from the germline V gene are MGHRA and YSYEKL. The CDR3 extends over 15 amino acids. V lost 1 base, J lost 4 bases, and 13 bases lay in between. DNA for the CDR3: TGCGCCAGCAGCCAAGTAATAGACAGGCTCTATGGCTACACCTTC. It specifies CASSQVIDRLYGYTF.

The chain employs TRBV4-1 and TRBJ2-7, with a possible D match to TRBD2 (7 bases). CDR1 is MGHRA and CDR2 is YSYEKL in the germline V gene. The germline V and J ends were trimmed by 1 base and 2 bases, with 12 bases remaining between them. The CDR3 is 15 amino acids. DNA for the CDR3: TGCGCCAGCAGCCAAGGATCGGGGGGCCCCTACGAGCAGTACGTC. The encoded protein is CASSQGSGGPYEQYV.

The chain joins TRBV9 to TRBJ2-5, with D perhaps TRBD2 (7 bases). The CDR3 has 14 residues. Germline loops: CDR1 SGDLS, CDR2 YYNGEE. V dropped 3 bases and J dropped 5 bases, with 14 bases sitting between them. CDR3 in DNA: TGTGCCAGCAGCGAAGGGGGGGCCATGGAGACCCAGTACTTC. Translated, it gives CASSEGGAMETQYF.

This chain connects TRBV20-1 to TRBJ2-1; D is unclear. CDR3 length equals 10 residues. Germline CDR1 DFQATT, CDR2 SNEGSKA (reference sequence). The germline V and J ends were trimmed by 4 bases and 9 bases, with 7 bases remaining between them. CDR3 nucleotides: TGCAGTGCTAAAGCAACTGAGCAGTTCTTC. The encoded protein is CSAKATEQFF.

The chain couples TRBV6-6 to TRBJ1-6; 8 bases are shared with TRBD1. The CDR3 totals 13 residues. V gave up 7 bases and J gave up 8 bases; unmatched junction bases: 4. The germline V gene has CDR1 MNHNY and CDR2 SVGAGI (reference sequence). The CDR3 spells CASKTGGDSPLHF. CDR3 nucleotides: TGTGCCAGCAAAACAGGGGGTGATTCACCCCTCCACTTT.

This sequence joins TRBV7-8 and TRBJ1-5; TRBD1 is a possible D gene (5 bases). The CDR3 contains 16 residues. CDR1 SGHVS and CDR2 FQNEAQ come from the germline V gene. Trimming removed 6 bases at V and 3 bases at J, with 18 bases between. CDR3 bases: TGTGCCAGCAGTTCCTCGTGGGGGAGGGTCAATCAGCCCCAGCATTTT. It translates to CASSSSWGRVNQPQHF.

The chain combines TRBV4-1 with TRBJ1-1; D unclear. Germline V CDR1 and CDR2: MGHRA, YSYEKL. Trimming shortened V by 4 bases and J by 0 bases, and 6 bases separated the two germline ends. The length of the CDR3 is 13 residues. In DNA form, the CDR3 reads TGCGCCAGCAGCCCCAATCTGAACACTGAAGCTTTCTTT. Amino acids: CASSPNLNTEAFF.

The chain has TRBV10-2 and TRBJ1-2; TRBD1 might be the D (6 bases). This CDR3 comprises 13 residues. Trimming stripped 5 bases from V and 9 bases from J, with 16 bases between. CDR1 and CDR2 from the germline V gene are WSHSY and SAAADI. The CDR3 sequence is CASSSGTRMRYTF. In DNA, the CDR3 is TGCGCCAGCAGTTCCGGGACAAGGATGCGCTACACCTTC.

The chain has TRBV19 and TRBJ2-3, with D possibly matching TRBD2 (5 bases). V was pared by 2 bases and J by 2 bases, with 8 bases between. The CDR3 is made up of 14 amino acids. The germline gives CDR1 LNHDA, CDR2 SQIVND (reference sequence). The CDR3 DNA reads as TGTGCCAGTAGTATATGGGAGAACACAGATACGCAGTATTTT. This translates into CASSIWENTDTQYF.

The rearrangement links TRBV13 to TRBJ2-7; tentative D call: TRBD1 (5 bases). Deletions cut 1 base from V and 4 bases from J, with 14 bases between. The length of the CDR3 is 15 residues. CDR1 is PRHDT and CDR2 is FYEKMQ in the germline V gene (reference sequence). The CDR3 nucleotides are TGTGCCAGCAGCTTAGTTGGGGCCGGAATTTACGAGCAGTACGTC. Amino acids: CASSLVGAGIYEQYV.

This sequence joins TRBV6-5 and TRBJ2-1, with 7 bases fitting TRBD1. Germline CDR1 is MNHEY and CDR2 is SVGAGI. Trimming cost V 0 bases and J 3 bases; bases outside gene matches: 5. The length of the CDR3 is 16 residues. This CDR3 is CASSYSTGTVYNEQFF. CDR3 DNA sequence: TGTGCCAGCAGTTACTCGACTGGGACAGTCTACAATGAGCAGTTCTTC.

The chain uses TRBV18 and TRBJ1-5; TRBD1 aligns across 7 bases. The germline CDR1 and CDR2 sequences are KGHSH and LQKENI. Trimming at V came to 5 bases and at J to 4 bases, leaving 8 bases not matched to a gene. The CDR3 totals 15 residues. In DNA form, the CDR3 reads TGTGCCAGCTCAGATGACAGGGATGGAAATCAGCCCCAGCATTTT. Amino acids: CASSDDRDGNQPQHF.

The chain couples TRBV7-6 to TRBJ1-5, with a weak D call TRBD1 (5 bases). The ends were cut back, 5 bases at V and 5 bases at J, with 10 bases in the middle. This CDR3 has 13 amino acids. Germline V lookup: CDR1 SGHVS, CDR2 FNYEAQ. For the CDR3, the DNA is TGTGCCAGCAGCATAGGGGCAGATCAGCCCCAGCATTTT. It encodes CASSIGADQPQHF.

The J gene is TRBJ1-4, the V gene TRBV28; 7 positions agree with TRBD1. Germline CDR1 is MDHEN and CDR2 is SYDVKM. The CDR3 runs 17 residues. V trimming: 5 bases; J trimming: 0 bases; junction bases outside the gene matches: 9. CDR3 nucleotide sequence: TGTGCCAGCAGTCGACAGGGACTCTTTACAACTAATGAAAAACTGTTTTTT. The encoded protein is CASSRQGLFTTNEKLFF.

V is TRBV4-1 and J is TRBJ1-1, with D tentatively TRBD1 (6 bases). Trimming stripped 2 bases from V and 1 base from J, with 11 bases between. Germline V gene lookup returns CDR1 MGHRA and CDR2 YSYEKL. The CDR3 contains 15 residues. The CDR3 nucleotides are TGCGCCAGCAGCCAAACCCAGGGGCAGAACACTGAAGCTTTCTTT. Amino acid sequence: CASSQTQGQNTEAFF.

The genes are TRBV6-6 and TRBJ1-5; maybe TRBD1 (5 bases). The ends were cut back, 7 bases at V and 4 bases at J, with 20 bases in the middle. The length of the CDR3 is 16 residues. Looked up from germline, CDR1 is MNHNY and CDR2 is SVGAGI (reference sequence). For the CDR3, the DNA is TGTGCCAGCACAGAGACGGCTAACCCAGGGAATCAGCCCCAGCATTTT. Translated: CASTETANPGNQPQHF.

The chain is built from TRBV15 and TRBJ2-1; maybe TRBD1 (5 bases). The CDR3 has 15 residues. Germline assignment: CDR1 LNHNV and CDR2 YYDKDF (reference sequence). The V end lost 3 bases, the J end lost 1 base, and 10 bases lay between the germline ends. For the CDR3, the DNA is TGTGCCACCAGCAGCCCAGGGATTTCCTACAATGAGCAGTTCTTC. This gives the protein CATSSPGISYNEQFF. Drawing the rest from reference TRBV15 and TRBJ2-1, the complete variable domain is DAMVIQNPRYQVTQFGKPVTLSCSQTLNHNVMYWYQQKSSQAPKLLFHYYDKDFNNEADTPDNFQSRRPNTSFCFLDIRSPGLGDTAMYLCATSSPGISYNEQFFGPGTRLTVL.

The chain couples TRBV15 to TRBJ2-1; 12 nucleotides agree with TRBD2. The V gene end was trimmed by 0 bases and the J gene end by 10 bases; junction bases not matched to a gene: 7. CDR1 LNHNV and CDR2 YYDKDF come from the germline V gene (reference sequence). The CDR3 runs 16 residues. The chain's CDR3 is CATSRDRLAGASEQFF. The CDR3 bases are TGTGCCACCAGCAGAGATAGACTAGCGGGGGCCAGCGAGCAGTTCTTC.

This clone showed up just once. The chain uses TRBV2 and TRBJ1-2, with D tentatively TRBD1 (6 bases). V gave up 2 bases and J gave up 2 bases, with 15 bases separating them. Germline V gene data show CDR1 as SNHLY and CDR2 as FYNNEI. CDR3 length: 16 residues. The CDR3 DNA reads as TGTGCCAGCAGTGAATGGGACACCCACACCAACTATGGCTACACCTTC. Translated: CASSEWDTHTNYGYTF.

This sequence joins TRBV9 and TRBJ2-1, with 11 bases identical to TRBD2. Trimming at V came to 3 bases and at J to 7 bases, leaving 6 bases not matched to a gene. CDR3 length equals 15 residues. Germline CDR1 SGDLS, CDR2 YYNGEE. The CDR3 sequence: CASSGGTSGGNEQFF. In DNA, the CDR3 is TGTGCCAGCAGCGGAGGGACTAGCGGTGGGAATGAGCAGTTCTTC.

V and J are TRBV5-1 and TRBJ2-5; D possibly corresponds to TRBD1 (5 bases). Trimming stripped 0 bases from V and 1 base from J, with 10 bases between. Germline-derived CDR1 and CDR2 are SGHRS and YFSETQ. The CDR3 is 15 residues long. CDR3 amino acids: CASSLAGSPQETQYF. CDR3 sequence (DNA): TGCGCCAGCAGCTTGGCAGGGTCCCCCCAAGAGACCCAGTACTTC.

This clone occurred once. The rearrangement uses TRBV4-1 and TRBJ2-1; no clear D. In germline, CDR1 is MGHRA, CDR2 YSYEKL. The V gene lost 0 bases and the J gene lost 6 bases, with 12 bases spanning the gap. The CDR3 totals 15 residues. CDR3 sequence (DNA): TGCGCCAGCAGCCAAGAAGAGTGGGCGCGCAATGAGCAGTTCTTC. Amino acid sequence: CASSQEEWARNEQFF.

The rearrangement links TRBV7-9 to TRBJ1-1, with 7 bases fitting TRBD1. Trimming removed 3 bases from V and 3 bases from J; junction bases left unmatched: 7. Germline values: CDR1 SEHNR, CDR2 FQNEAQ (reference sequence). This CDR3 region has 15 residues. The CDR3, as DNA: TGTGCCAGCAGCTTGGTAGGGGGCCTCGACACTGAAGCTTTCTTT. Encoded protein: CASSLVGGLDTEAFF.

This clone came up once. This rearrangement joins TRBV13 to TRBJ2-5, with 7 bases identical to TRBD2. Germline lookup yields CDR1 PRHDT and CDR2 FYEKMQ (reference sequence). V shed 5 bases, J shed 6 bases, and the junction held 9 bases outside the gene matches. This CDR3 has 14 amino acids. The CDR3 coding sequence is TGTGCCAGCAGCCCCTCTAGCGGCCGGCAGACCCAGTACTTC. It encodes CASSPSSGRQTQYF.